This T cell receptor beta chain is from a study of blood T cell repertoires in COVID-19. Study details: Acute and convalescent COVID-19 samples came from the United States, Italy and Spain. In each case, the material was cDNA or gDNA derived from T cells, B-cell-depleted T cells, or PBMCs.

The CDR3 runs to 16 residues. Germline loops: CDR1 SGHNT, CDR2 YYREEE (reference sequence). V was trimmed by 2 bases and J by 0 bases, leaving 9 bases between them. How the authors handled the data: Counts of nucleated cells, estimated from reference gene primer amplification, were obtained. Assay: immunoSEQ multiplex PCR; the TCRdb copy retains only in-frame clones and omits some. V, J and clone size are those of that table, while D and trimming were read from the DNA. The data contain some 120,000 clones, around 83% of them singletons. The chain has TRBV5-4 and TRBJ1-6, with D hard to call. This TCR derives from a man of 80 years or more with active or convalescent COVID-19. The sequencing input was peripheral blood. The CDR3 region is CASSLGRDSYNSPLHF. The CDR3 nucleotides are TGTGCCAGCAGCTTAGGACGGGACTCCTATAATTCACCCCTCCACTTT.